This is a list of T cell receptor beta chains from one sample in a study of post-analysis software for immune sequencing data. TCRdb re-analysed the PCR reads in MiXCR, keeping a single row per CDR3 protein. Found here are about 160,000 distinct CDR3 sequences, roughly 34% of them singletons; the top ten hold approximately 30%. Source: blood, taken after autologous hematopoietic stem cell transplantation. These receptors originate from a girl under 18 with multiple sclerosis. Both conserved end residues are part of each CDR3. D genes are given only for firm matches. Where a row states a size, it is once, few, many or the class of an expanded clone; other rows omit it.

TRBV27,TRBD1,once,TRBJ1-5,CASSSLGGMSNQPQHF,TGTGCCAGCAGTTCCTTAGGGGGCATGAGCAATCAGCCCCAGCATTTT
TRBV7-3,TRBD1,few,TRBJ1-6,CASSSGTEGEGSPLHF,TGTGCCAGCAGCTCCGGGACAGAAGGGGAGGGCTCACCCCTCCACTTT
TRBV3-1,NA,few,TRBJ2-4,CASSQRSNWLRGEQYF,TGTGCCAGCAGCCAAAGGTCGAACTGGCTAAGGGGTGAGCAGTACTTC
TRBV30,NA,once,TRBJ2-1,CARKGSYNEQFF,TGTGCCCGCAAGGGCTCCTACAATGAGCAGTTCTTC
TRBV12-3/TRBV12-4,NA,few,TRBJ2-1,CASRRSSSNEQFF,TGTGCCAGCAGGCGGAGTTCCTCCAATGAGCAGTTCTTC
TRBV20-1,TRBD2,NA,TRBJ2-3,CSARVNSGSGDTQYF,TGCAGTGCTAGAGTGAACAGCGGGAGTGGAGATACGCAGTATTTT
TRBV4-3,NA,few,TRBJ2-1,CASSVGLNNEQFF,TGCGCCAGCAGCGTCGGACTGAACAATGAGCAGTTCTTC
TRBV5-6,TRBD1,few,TRBJ1-2,CASSSTGQANYGYTF,TGTGCCAGCAGCTCGACGGGACAGGCAAACTATGGCTACACCTTC
TRBV5-6,NA,many,TRBJ2-6,CASSRQGSGANVLTF,TGTGCCAGCAGCAGGCAGGGGTCAGGGGCCAACGTCCTGACTTTC
TRBV6-6,NA,many,TRBJ2-6,CASSYGVDQTGANVLTF,TGTGCCAGCAGTTACGGAGTGGACCAGACTGGGGCCAACGTCCTGACTTTC
TRBV6-5,NA,NA,TRBJ1-2,CASSYLGVSSYGYTF,TGTGCCAGCAGTTACTTGGGGGTTTCCTCCTATGGCTACACCTTC
TRBV7-2,TRBD2,few,TRBJ2-3,CASSFLRGGRTTDTQYF,TGTGCCAGCAGCTTCCTCAGGGGCGGGAGGACCACAGATACGCAGTATTTT
TRBV20-1,TRBD2,NA,TRBJ2-7,CSACSGRGYEQYF,TGCAGTGCTTGTAGCGGGAGGGGCTACGAGCAGTACTTC
TRBV29-1,NA,few,TRBJ1-1,CSHLRGQGLPEAFF,TGCAGCCACTTAAGGGGACAAGGCCTCCCTGAAGCTTTCTTT
TRBV7-2,NA,many,TRBJ2-6,CASSSLSGANVLTF,TGTGCCAGCAGCTCCCTCTCTGGGGCCAACGTCCTGACTTTC
TRBV12-3/TRBV12-4,TRBD2,few,TRBJ2-1,CASRPSGIFEQFF,TGTGCCAGCAGGCCTAGCGGGATTTTTGAGCAGTTCTTC
TRBV2,NA,few,TRBJ2-5,CASRPSGAGAQETQYF,TGTGCCAGCAGACCATCGGGGGCGGGGGCTCAAGAGACCCAGTACTTC
TRBV20-1,NA,many,TRBJ1-2,CSARDDVITGPSNYGYTF,TGCAGTGCTAGAGACGACGTAATAACAGGCCCGTCTAACTATGGCTACACCTTC
TRBV28,TRBD1,NA,TRBJ2-7,CASSRDRAKGYEQYF,TGTGCCAGCAGCAGGGACAGGGCGAAGGGCTACGAGCAGTACTTC
TRBV6-1,NA,NA,TRBJ1-2,CASSEWAPAEGYTF,TGTGCCAGCAGTGAATGGGCTCCGGCGGAGGGCTACACCTTC